A single sample gave rise to the 5 T cell receptor beta chains below, sequenced in a study of response to subunit inactivated influenza vaccine (dated by TCRdb to the late 2010s). The library was built by means of RT-PCR. TCRdb records Illumina HiSeq 2500 as the sequencer. The public reads were reprocessed in TCRdb via fastp at Q25 and MiXCR, keeping in-frame beta chains. Each record represents a unique CDR3 protein, reported with the most common genes and DNA among its rows. This sample gives 700,000 to 800,000 distinct CDR3 sequences in total; 18% of them show up just once. The ten largest make up about 11% of the sample. The material sequenced was PBMCs from blood, taken about 5 days after vaccination. The receptors were gathered from a man aged 45-60 years who received an inactivated influenza vaccine. Donor details come from another sample of the same person, matched by shared clones.

The chain uses TRBV10-3 and TRBJ1-2; 7 nucleotides agree with TRBD1. CDR1 is ENHRY and CDR2 is SYGVKD in the germline V gene. The CDR3 length is 13 residues. The junction had 9 bases not matched to a gene; V was cut back by 10 bases and J by 4 bases. In DNA form, the CDR3 reads TGTGCCACCGAGACAGGGTCGAGCTATGGCTACACCTTC. Translation gives CATETGSSYGYTF.

The rearrangement uses TRBV4-2 and TRBJ2-1; 7 positions match TRBD2. The CDR3 consists of 15 residues. V was clipped by 1 base and J by 4 bases; unmatched bases: 4. Germline V lookup: CDR1 LGHNA, CDR2 YNFKEQ. The CDR3: CASSQALAAYNEQFF. CDR3 sequence (DNA): TGTGCCAGCAGCCAAGCCCTAGCGGCGTACAATGAGCAGTTCTTC.

This clonotype showed up just a few times. CDR3 nucleotides: TGTGCCATCAGTGAGGCAGGGACGGCCCATAACTACGAGCAGTACTTC. Its protein is CAISEAGTAHNYEQYF. The chain has TRBV10-3 and TRBJ2-7, with D perhaps matching TRBD1 or TRBD2 (5 bases each). There are 16 residues in the CDR3. The germline V gene encodes CDR1 ENHRY and CDR2 SYGVKD. Trimming cost V 2 bases and J 3 bases, with 17 bases left between them.

The chain links TRBV5-1 to TRBJ2-7, with a possible D match to TRBD2 (5 bases). CDR3 length equals 15 residues. V lost 2 bases and J 0 bases, leaving 12 bases between the germline ends. Germline loops: CDR1 SGHRS, CDR2 YFSETQ. CDR3 sequence: CASSLTGITSYEQYF. CDR3 nucleotides: TGCGCCAGCAGCTTAACCGGGATCACCTCCTACGAGCAGTACTTC.

This clonotype was seen ten or more times. J is TRBJ1-1 and V is TRBV12-3 or TRBV12-4, with TRBD1 matching 7 bases. The CDR3 runs to 14 residues. The junction had 5 bases not matched to a gene; V was cut back by 6 bases and J by 1 base. DNA of the CDR3: TGTGCCAGCAGACCCACAGGGGAGAACACTGAAGCTTTCTTT. This translates into CASRPTGENTEAFF.